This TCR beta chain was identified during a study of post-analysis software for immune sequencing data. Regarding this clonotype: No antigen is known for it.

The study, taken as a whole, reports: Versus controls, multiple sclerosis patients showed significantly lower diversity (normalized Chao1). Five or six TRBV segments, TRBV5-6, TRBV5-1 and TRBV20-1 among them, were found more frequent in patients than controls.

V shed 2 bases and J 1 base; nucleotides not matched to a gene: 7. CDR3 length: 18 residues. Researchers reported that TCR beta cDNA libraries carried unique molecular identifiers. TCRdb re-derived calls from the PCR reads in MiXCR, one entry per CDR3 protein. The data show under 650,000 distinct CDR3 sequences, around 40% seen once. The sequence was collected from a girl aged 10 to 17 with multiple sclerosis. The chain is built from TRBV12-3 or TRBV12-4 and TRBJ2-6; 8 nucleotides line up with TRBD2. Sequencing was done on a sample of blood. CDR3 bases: TGTGCCAGCAGTTTATACGGGGGGGATAGGTCTGGGGCCAACGTCCTGACTTTC. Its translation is CASSLYGGDRSGANVLTF.